This T cell receptor (beta chain) was sequenced in a study of shared clonotypes between healthy human individuals. Sequencing was performed with immunoSEQ multiplex PCR; in TCRdb, only in-frame clones are kept and a portion is missing. The sample has about 2 million clones, about 95% seen once. General study results and limits: Naive subsets, compared against memory subsets, generally had larger estimated richness values. When naive CD4 clonotypes were compared across several donors, about 4.9% were shared.

V lost 2 bases and J lost 0; bases outside the gene matches: 4. Germline assignment: CDR1 SEHNR and CDR2 FQNEAQ (reference sequence). The CDR3 extends over 16 amino acids. For this clone: Its antigen remains unidentified.

Positively selected for CCR7, the CD45RO-negative cells used as naive CD8 cells excluded terminally differentiated effector memory CD45RA+ cells. The specimen sequenced was naive CD8+ T cells sorted from blood. The sequence was collected from a man younger than 30 in good health. The rearrangement uses TRBV7-9 and TRBJ2-3, with 8 bases aligning to TRBD1. Here the CDR3 DNA reads TGTGCCAGCAGCTTACTCCAGGGGGCGAGCACAGATACGCAGTATTTT. As protein: CASSLLQGASTDTQYF.